These T cell receptor beta chains were read from a single sample in a study of regulatory T cells in long-lasting Graves disease. TCRdb itself ran the multiplex PCR reads through MiXCR, one entry per CDR3 protein. Of approximately 360,000 distinct CDR3 sequences in the sample, roughly 20% were seen once. The sample was peripheral blood mononuclear cells (PBMCs), taken when the disease was refractory, from a patient treated with antithyroid drugs. Receptor source: a woman aged 40 to 50 with Graves disease. Each CDR3 is given with its conserved first and last residue. The order of the fields is J gene, V gene, D gene, clone size, CDR3 protein, CDR3 DNA. The D gene is left open where the match is weak. The size of a clone is reported for some rows only, either as once, few or many, or as a class for expanded clones.

j_call: TRBJ2-5
v_call: TRBV28
d_call: TRBD1
clone_size: many
cdr3_aa: CASSHDRGWETQYF
cdr3_nt: TGTGCCAGCAGTCATGACAGGGGATGGGAGACCCAGTACTTC

j_call: TRBJ2-7
v_call: TRBV28
d_call: TRBD2
clone_size: many
cdr3_aa: CASSSTGTSGLTYEQYF
cdr3_nt: TGTGCCAGCAGTTCGACGGGGACTAGCGGGTTAACCTACGAGCAGTACTTC

j_call: TRBJ2-2
v_call: TRBV9
d_call: .
clone_size: .
cdr3_aa: CASSVGSSNVAGELFF
cdr3_nt: TGTGCCAGCAGCGTAGGGTCCAGCAATGTGGCCGGGGAGCTGTTTTTT

j_call: TRBJ2-7
v_call: TRBV28
d_call: TRBD1
clone_size: .
cdr3_aa: CASSLVGQASYEQYF
cdr3_nt: TGTGCCAGCAGCTTGGTAGGACAGGCTAGTTACGAGCAGTACTTC

j_call: TRBJ1-3
v_call: TRBV3-1
d_call: .
clone_size: .
cdr3_aa: CASSRTSQGNTIYF
cdr3_nt: TGTGCCAGCAGTCGGACCTCCCAAGGAAACACCATATATTTT

j_call: TRBJ2-7
v_call: TRBV20-1
d_call: .
clone_size: few
cdr3_aa: CSALGGLNYEQYF
cdr3_nt: TGCAGTGCCCTTGGGGGCCTCAACTACGAGCAGTACTTC

j_call: TRBJ2-6
v_call: TRBV12-3/TRBV12-4
d_call: TRBD1
clone_size: .
cdr3_aa: CASSPGQGIWTGANVLTF
cdr3_nt: TGTGCCAGCAGTCCCGGACAGGGTATATGGACTGGGGCCAACGTCCTGACTTTC

j_call: TRBJ2-1
v_call: TRBV6-1
d_call: .
clone_size: .
cdr3_aa: CASSVGNWGYNEQFF
cdr3_nt: TGTGCCAGCAGTGTAGGTAATTGGGGATACAATGAGCAGTTCTTC

j_call: TRBJ2-7
v_call: TRBV28
d_call: .
clone_size: .
cdr3_aa: CASSFFPHGSSYEQYF
cdr3_nt: TGTGCCAGCAGTTTTTTCCCCCACGGAAGCTCCTACGAGCAGTACTTC

j_call: TRBJ1-2
v_call: TRBV6-1
d_call: .
clone_size: many
cdr3_aa: CASSLYGGNYGYTF
cdr3_nt: TGTGCCAGCAGTCTCTATGGGGGTAACTATGGCTACACCTTC

j_call: TRBJ2-7
v_call: TRBV3-1
d_call: TRBD1
clone_size: .
cdr3_aa: CASTDRRNYEQYF
cdr3_nt: TGTGCCAGCACGGACAGGAGAAACTACGAGCAGTACTTC

j_call: TRBJ1-2
v_call: TRBV28
d_call: TRBD1
clone_size: many
cdr3_aa: CASSSSGTGAWGYTF
cdr3_nt: TGTGCCAGCAGTTCATCCGGGACAGGGGCTTGGGGCTACACCTTC

j_call: TRBJ2-2
v_call: TRBV20-1
d_call: .
clone_size: few
cdr3_aa: CSARDGGRGSTGELFF
cdr3_nt: TGCAGTGCTAGAGATGGAGGGAGAGGGAGCACCGGGGAGCTGTTTTTT

j_call: TRBJ2-7
v_call: TRBV6-1
d_call: .
clone_size: few
cdr3_aa: CASSVTGGAEPTAEQYF
cdr3_nt: TGTGCCAGCAGTGTCACCGGGGGAGCGGAACCTACCGCCGAGCAGTACTTC

j_call: TRBJ2-5
v_call: TRBV7-9
d_call: .
clone_size: few
cdr3_aa: CASSSPRETQYF
cdr3_nt: TGTGCCAGCAGTTCGCCCCGGGAGACCCAGTACTTC

j_call: TRBJ1-5
v_call: TRBV27
d_call: .
clone_size: .
cdr3_aa: CASNLSSDQPQHF
cdr3_nt: TGTGCCAGCAATTTATCTTCAGATCAGCCCCAGCATTTT

j_call: TRBJ2-5
v_call: TRBV3-1
d_call: TRBD2
clone_size: many
cdr3_aa: CASSNSGRASETQYF
cdr3_nt: TGTGCCAGCAGCAATAGCGGGAGGGCCAGCGAGACCCAGTACTTC

j_call: TRBJ2-7
v_call: TRBV6-5
d_call: .
clone_size: few
cdr3_aa: CASSYSGGITYEQYF
cdr3_nt: TGTGCCAGCAGTTACTCGGGGGGCATAACCTACGAGCAGTACTTC

j_call: TRBJ2-3
v_call: TRBV6-2/TRBV6-3
d_call: .
clone_size: few
cdr3_aa: CASLGLRERPRDTQYF
cdr3_nt: TGTGCCAGCCTTGGGCTACGAGAGCGTCCGCGGGATACGCAGTATTTT

j_call: TRBJ2-5
v_call: TRBV5-1
d_call: .
clone_size: few
cdr3_aa: CASSWRGPETQYF
cdr3_nt: TGCGCCAGCAGCTGGAGGGGGCCAGAGACCCAGTACTTC

j_call: TRBJ2-5
v_call: TRBV10-3
d_call: TRBD2
clone_size: many
cdr3_aa: CAISDPPAGVWETQYF
cdr3_nt: TGTGCCATCAGTGATCCCCCAGCGGGAGTGTGGGAGACCCAGTACTTC

j_call: TRBJ2-7
v_call: TRBV29-1
d_call: .
clone_size: few
cdr3_aa: CSVVETPFSYEQYF
cdr3_nt: TGCAGCGTTGTAGAAACACCTTTCTCCTACGAGCAGTACTTC